This T cell receptor (beta chain) was profiled in a study of blood T cells in healthy people across ages. The study's findings and limits: For the donors, CMV status was unknown and possibly confounded expanded clonotype changes.

A second PCR of 7 to 11 cycles used a sample-barcoded 5' primer and a J-beta primer mix. TCRdb fed the 5' RACE reads into MiXCR, producing one record per CDR3 protein. In the table there are more than 800,000 distinct CDR3 sequences, around 30% of which are singletons. A word on this clonotype: Its antigen is not known.

Material for sequencing was blood. The receptor comes from a woman aged 80 or over in good health.

The CDR3, as DNA: TGTGCCACCAGTGACACCGGGACTTCAGATACGCAGTATTTT. It translates to CATSDTGTSDTQYF. V usage is TRBV24-1 and J usage is TRBJ2-3; maybe TRBD2 (6 bases). V shed 4 bases and J shed 4 bases, with 11 bases lying between them. This CDR3 has 14 residues. Germline CDR1 and CDR2: KGHDR and SFDVKD.